This T cell receptor (beta chain) appears in the sequencing data of a study of blood T cell repertoires in COVID-19. About the study: Samples came from the United States, Italy and Spain, spanning acute and convalescent COVID-19.

Some clones are missing from TCRdb's copy, which holds only in-frame ones; the method was immunoSEQ multiplex PCR. Altogether almost 90,000 clones are present, about nine tenths being singletons, with the ten largest covering 5.5% to 8%. The sequence was obtained from a man younger than 35 with COVID-19, enrolled during active disease. Sequencing used peripheral blood.

The CDR3 DNA sequence: TGTGCCAGCAGCGAGGGACAGGGAACCGGGGAGCTGTTTTTT. This gives the protein CASSEGQGTGELFF. J is TRBJ2-2 and V is TRBV5-4; TRBD1 agrees at 9 bases. Germline trimming cut 4 bases from V and 5 bases from J; bases unmatched to any gene: 3. Germline-derived CDR1 and CDR2 are SGHNT and YYREEE (reference sequence). The CDR3 consists of 14 residues.